This is a list of T cell receptor beta chains from one sample in a study of Tregs in tolerant kidney transplant recipients. This table comes from immunoSEQ multiplex PCR, and its TCRdb copy is limited to in-frame clones, with some not included. The sample holds over 70,000 clones, about 91% seen once. Sequencing was performed on CD4+ T cells from blood (PBMCs), taken 24 months after the transplant. These receptors were taken from a human patient who received a combined kidney and bone marrow transplant. Some T cells may have come from the graft donor. Both conserved end residues are part of each CDR3. Each record gives: CDR3 length, clone size, D gene, J gene, V gene, CDR3 DNA, CDR3 protein. A D gene is named only where the DNA matches it firmly. The listing skips clone size in some rows; elsewhere it reads once, few, many or a size class.

length: 15; size: NA; D: NA; J: TRBJ2-1; V: TRBV5-1; DNA: TGCGCCAGCAACCCCACAGTTGCAGACCACAATGAGCAGTTCTTC; CDR3: CASNPTVADHNEQFF
length: 15; size: NA; D: TRBD2; J: TRBJ2-5; V: TRBV5-4; DNA: TGTGCCAGCAGCTCGAGTTTGCGGGAGGGGGAGACCCAGTACTTC; CDR3: CASSSSLREGETQYF
length: 16; size: NA; D: NA; J: TRBJ1-1; V: TRBV6-5; DNA: TGTGCCAGCAGTTACCGGCTTGTCGGGGGGAACACTGAAGCTTTCTTT; CDR3: CASSYRLVGGNTEAFF
length: 16; size: NA; D: TRBD2; J: TRBJ2-3; V: TRBV5-1; DNA: TGCGCCAGCAGCTTGGAGGGCGGGGGTGACACAGATACGCAGTATTTT; CDR3: CASSLEGGGDTDTQYF
length: 16; size: NA; D: TRBD2; J: TRBJ2-3; V: TRBV7-9; DNA: TGTGCCAGCAGCTTAGCGCGGGGGAGGGGCACAGATACGCAGTATTTT; CDR3: CASSLARGRGTDTQYF
length: 13; size: NA; D: TRBD1; J: TRBJ1-6; V: TRBV10-3; DNA: TGTGCCACTTCCACAGGGGCAAAATCCCCCCTCCACTTT; CDR3: CATSTGAKSPLHF
length: 13; size: NA; D: TRBD1; J: TRBJ2-2; V: TRBV29-1; DNA: TGCAGCATCGGACAGGGGAGCACCGGGGAGCTGTTTTTT; CDR3: CSIGQGSTGELFF
length: 14; size: once; D: TRBD1; J: TRBJ1-1; V: TRBV28; DNA: TGTGCCAGCAGTTTATCGACAGGGCGGACTGAAGCTTTCTTT; CDR3: CASSLSTGRTEAFF
length: 15; size: once; D: NA; J: TRBJ2-3; V: TRBV4-2; DNA: TGTGCCAGCAGCCAAGCCCCGGTGTCTACAGATACGCAGTATTTT; CDR3: CASSQAPVSTDTQYF
length: 15; size: NA; D: TRBD2; J: TRBJ2-1; V: TRBV4-2; DNA: TGTGCCAGCAGCCTCCGACTAGCGGATGACAATGAGCAGTTCTTC; CDR3: CASSLRLADDNEQFF
length: 12; size: NA; D: NA; J: TRBJ2-7; V: TRBV7-2; DNA: TGTGCCAGCAGCTTATTTCAGAACGAGCAGTACTTC; CDR3: CASSLFQNEQYF
length: 15; size: NA; D: NA; J: TRBJ2-7; V: TRBV27; DNA: TGTGCCAGCAGTTTCAGCAGGGGCGCGACATACGAGCAGTACTTC; CDR3: CASSFSRGATYEQYF
length: 15; size: NA; D: TRBD1; J: TRBJ1-2; V: TRBV4-1; DNA: TGCGCCAGCAGCCAAGAGCAGGGGGTGAACTATGGCTACACCTTC; CDR3: CASSQEQGVNYGYTF
length: 18; size: NA; D: TRBD2; J: TRBJ2-3; V: TRBV7-2; DNA: TGTGCCAGCAGCCGGACCGGGACTAGCGGGAGTCGCACAGATACGCAGTATTTT; CDR3: CASSRTGTSGSRTDTQYF
length: 15; size: NA; D: TRBD1; J: TRBJ2-1; V: TRBV7-3; DNA: TGTGCCAGCAGCTTATCCGGGACAGGGGGATATGAGCAGTTCTTC; CDR3: CASSLSGTGGYEQFF
length: 17; size: NA; D: NA; J: TRBJ2-6; V: TRBV11-1; DNA: TGTGCCTCCAAGGGACATCCCACCTCGGGTGGGGCCAACGTCCTGACTTTC; CDR3: CASKGHPTSGGANVLTF
length: 15; size: once; D: NA; J: TRBJ1-2; V: TRBV7-8; DNA: TGTGCCAGCAGCTTACCCTCAACAGGGTACTATGGCTACACCTTC; CDR3: CASSLPSTGYYGYTF
length: 17; size: NA; D: NA; J: TRBJ2-7; V: TRBV15; DNA: TGTGCCACCAGCAGAGATGCAGGGGCAGGGTGGAGATACGAGCAGTACTTC; CDR3: CATSRDAGAGWRYEQYF
length: 14; size: NA; D: TRBD1; J: TRBJ2-7; V: TRBV7-2; DNA: TGTGCCAGCAGCTCCCGGACAGGGGTTATCGAGCAGTACTTC; CDR3: CASSSRTGVIEQYF
length: 15; size: NA; D: TRBD2; J: TRBJ2-7; V: TRBV6-1; DNA: TGTGCCAGCAGTGGACTAGCGGTGACCGTTTACGAGCAGTACTTC; CDR3: CASSGLAVTVYEQYF
length: 15; size: NA; D: NA; J: TRBJ2-3; V: TRBV6-5; DNA: TGTGCCAGCAGTTACTTAGGGGCGAATTCAGATACGCAGTATTTT; CDR3: CASSYLGANSDTQYF
length: 15; size: NA; D: NA; J: TRBJ2-3; V: TRBV4-3; DNA: TGCGCCAGCAGCCAAGTACCAGGGAGCACAGATACGCAGTATTTT; CDR3: CASSQVPGSTDTQYF
length: 15; size: NA; D: TRBD1; J: TRBJ2-7; V: TRBV29-1; DNA: TGCAGCGTTTCACCCCGGACAGGGATGAACTACGAGCAGTACTTC; CDR3: CSVSPRTGMNYEQYF
length: 16; size: once; D: NA; J: TRBJ2-1; V: TRBV5-1; DNA: TGCGCCAGCAGCTCCGGGATTACGAGCTCCTACAATGAGCAGTTCTTC; CDR3: CASSSGITSSYNEQFF
length: 15; size: NA; D: TRBD2; J: TRBJ2-1; V: TRBV11-1; DNA: TGTGCCAGCAGCGGGAATAGCGGGGGGGACAATGAGCAGTTCTTC; CDR3: CASSGNSGGDNEQFF
length: 15; size: once; D: TRBD1; J: TRBJ2-3; V: TRBV5-1; DNA: TGCGCCAGCAGCCCGGGACAGCCCCTCGGGGATACGCAGTATTTT; CDR3: CASSPGQPLGDTQYF
length: 15; size: NA; D: NA; J: TRBJ1-2; V: TRBV11-1; DNA: TGTGCCAGCAGCCCAGACAGCTCCAACAGCTATGGCTACACCTTC; CDR3: CASSPDSSNSYGYTF
length: 18; size: NA; D: TRBD1; J: TRBJ1-3; V: TRBV6-8; DNA: TGTGCCAGCAGTTGGGGGCCGGGACAGGGGTACTCTGGAAACACCATATATTTT; CDR3: CASSWGPGQGYSGNTIYF
length: 13; size: NA; D: NA; J: TRBJ2-2; V: TRBV4-3; DNA: TGCGCCAGCAGCCAACGGAGGACCGGGGAGCTGTTTTTT; CDR3: CASSQRRTGELFF
length: 13; size: NA; D: NA; J: TRBJ2-7; V: TRBV7-3; DNA: TGTGCCAGCAGCTTAAGGCAGGGCTACGAGCAGTACTTC; CDR3: CASSLRQGYEQYF
length: 16; size: NA; D: TRBD2; J: TRBJ2-1; V: TRBV5-1; DNA: TGCGCCAGCAGCATCCAAACTAGCGGGGGGACCGATGAGCAGTTCTTC; CDR3: CASSIQTSGGTDEQFF
length: 18; size: NA; D: TRBD1; J: TRBJ2-2; V: TRBV2; DNA: TGTGCCAGCAGCGAGGTCGGTGGAGGGACAGGGAGGACCGGGGAGCTGTTTTTT; CDR3: CASSEVGGGTGRTGELFF
length: 13; size: NA; D: NA; J: TRBJ2-3; V: TRBV6-5; DNA: TGTGCCAGCAAAAGGGGGACGACAGATACGCAGTATTTT; CDR3: CASKRGTTDTQYF
length: 13; size: few; D: NA; J: TRBJ1-3; V: TRBV29-1; DNA: TGCAGCGCTCGCGGAGGGACTGGAAACACCATATATTTT; CDR3: CSARGGTGNTIYF
length: 16; size: once; D: NA; J: TRBJ2-2; V: TRBV5-5; DNA: TGTGCCAGCAGCGTAACCGGGACACCTAACACCGGGGAGCTGTTTTTT; CDR3: CASSVTGTPNTGELFF
length: 14; size: NA; D: TRBD2; J: TRBJ2-7; V: TRBV27; DNA: TGTGCCAGCAGTCAAACTAGCGGGAGTTACGAGCAGTACTTC; CDR3: CASSQTSGSYEQYF
length: 13; size: NA; D: TRBD1; J: TRBJ1-5; V: TRBV7-9; DNA: TGTGCCAGCAGCTTGCAGGGGGATCAGCCCCAGCATTTT; CDR3: CASSLQGDQPQHF
length: 14; size: once; D: TRBD1; J: TRBJ2-7; V: TRBV19; DNA: TGTGCCAGTACCAACCGGGACAGGGGCTACGAGCAGTACTTC; CDR3: CASTNRDRGYEQYF
length: 11; size: NA; D: TRBD1; J: TRBJ1-2; V: TRBV20-1; DNA: TGCAGTGCTGCGGGGACAGGGCCCCCCACCTTC; CDR3: CSAAGTGPPTF
length: 17; size: NA; D: TRBD2; J: TRBJ2-2; V: TRBV4-2; DNA: TGTGCCAGCAGCCAATACCGCGGGGGGGAGCACACCGGGGAGCTGTTTTTT; CDR3: CASSQYRGGEHTGELFF
length: 17; size: NA; D: NA; J: TRBJ2-3; V: TRBV19; DNA: TGTGCCAGTAGTAACAGGAGGGCCGGAAAAAGCACAGATACGCAGTATTTT; CDR3: CASSNRRAGKSTDTQYF
length: 15; size: NA; D: TRBD1; J: TRBJ2-5; V: TRBV7-9; DNA: TGTGCCAGCAGCTTAGAGGGACAGGGACAAGAGACCCAGTACTTC; CDR3: CASSLEGQGQETQYF
length: 14; size: NA; D: NA; J: TRBJ1-3; V: TRBV7-9; DNA: TGTGCCAGCAGCGACACCCGCTCTGGAAACACCATATATTTT; CDR3: CASSDTRSGNTIYF
length: 15; size: NA; D: TRBD1; J: TRBJ2-7; V: TRBV7-3; DNA: TGTGCCAGCAGCGTTACAGGGGGCGCCAGGTACGAGCAGTACTTC; CDR3: CASSVTGGARYEQYF
length: 21; size: NA; D: TRBD2; J: TRBJ2-2; V: TRBV7-3; DNA: TGTGCCAGCAGCTTAAGAGGTCCAGGACTAGCGGGGGGCCAGAGCACCGGGGAGCTGTTTTTT; CDR3: CASSLRGPGLAGGQSTGELFF
length: 14; size: NA; D: TRBD1; J: TRBJ1-2; V: TRBV2; DNA: TGTGCCAGCACCTTTATGACAGGGCCCTATGGCTACACCTTC; CDR3: CASTFMTGPYGYTF
length: 16; size: NA; D: NA; J: TRBJ2-5; V: TRBV7-2; DNA: TGTGCCAGCAGCTTAGCGCTGGGGGTCGGGGGAGAGACCCAGTACTTC; CDR3: CASSLALGVGGETQYF
length: 12; size: NA; D: NA; J: TRBJ2-1; V: TRBV11-3; DNA: TGTGCCAGCACGACTAAGCTCAATGAGCAGTTCTTC; CDR3: CASTTKLNEQFF
length: 16; size: NA; D: TRBD2; J: TRBJ2-3; V: TRBV19; DNA: TGTGCCAGTAGTATCAGTGTAGCGGGAGGTACAGATACGCAGTATTTT; CDR3: CASSISVAGGTDTQYF
length: 16; size: NA; D: NA; J: TRBJ1-3; V: TRBV4-3; DNA: TGCGCCAGCAGCCAAGCCCGGGACAACTCTGGAAACACCATATATTTT; CDR3: CASSQARDNSGNTIYF
length: 17; size: NA; D: NA; J: TRBJ2-3; V: TRBV4-1; DNA: TGCGCCAGCAGCCAAGATGTGAGGGGGTCTAGCACAGATACGCAGTATTTT; CDR3: CASSQDVRGSSTDTQYF
length: 18; size: NA; D: TRBD2; J: TRBJ2-3; V: TRBV27; DNA: TGTGCCAGCAGTTTATCTTTTGTCTGGGGTGGGACTAGCGAGAGGAAGACTTTT; CDR3: CASSLSFVWGGTSERKTF
length: 15; size: NA; D: NA; J: TRBJ2-5; V: TRBV5-4; DNA: TGTGCCAGCAGCCTAGGACAAGTCATGGGGGAGACCCAGTACTTC; CDR3: CASSLGQVMGETQYF
length: 13; size: NA; D: NA; J: TRBJ2-7; V: TRBV4-1; DNA: TGCGCCAGCAGCCGGCCTGCTAGCGACGAGCAGTACTTC; CDR3: CASSRPASDEQYF
length: 15; size: NA; D: TRBD1; J: TRBJ1-5; V: TRBV19; DNA: TGTGCCAGTAGCTCGGCAGGGGGCGGTTATCAGCCCCAGCATTTT; CDR3: CASSSAGGGYQPQHF
length: 13; size: NA; D: NA; J: TRBJ1-4; V: TRBV4-1; DNA: TGCGCCAGCAGCCGCCTAGCCGGTGAAAAACTGTTTTTT; CDR3: CASSRLAGEKLFF
length: 15; size: NA; D: TRBD1; J: TRBJ2-1; V: TRBV5-6; DNA: TGTGCCAGCAGCGGCGGGACAGGCCAGTACAATGAGCAGTTCTTC; CDR3: CASSGGTGQYNEQFF